One sample yielded the 25 T cell receptor beta chains listed below, sequenced in a study of response to subunit inactivated influenza vaccine. Using its own MiXCR run on the RT-PCR reads, TCRdb lists one record per CDR3 protein. Among about 570,000 distinct CDR3 sequences listed, about 11% were seen once. These records were also assigned to another study, of T cells expressing NK-cell markers. As reported in that work: cDNA encoding TCR beta was synthesized via 5'RACE template switching incorporating UMIs.

The sample was PBMCs from blood, taken on the day of vaccination. Every receptor here comes from a man in his fifties who received an inactivated influenza vaccine.

This clonotype is medium-sized within its sample. The chain joins TRBV24-1 to TRBJ2-3; no firm D call. V was clipped by 0 bases and J by 11 bases, with 11 bases between them. This CDR3 has 13 amino acids. Germline V lookup: CDR1 KGHDR, CDR2 SFDVKD. The CDR3, as DNA: TGTGCCACCAGTGATTTGACCACAAGCAAGCAGTATTTT. Its translation is CATSDLTTSKQYF.

The chain combines TRBV5-1 with TRBJ2-7; D might be TRBD1 (6 bases). The CDR3 contains 14 residues. Germline-derived CDR1 and CDR2 are SGHRS and YFSETQ. Trimming took 3 bases from V and 2 from J, leaving 12 bases between them. CDR3 in DNA: TGCGCCAGCAGCTCGGACAGTTTTACCTACGAGCAGTACTTC. Translating it yields CASSSDSFTYEQYF.

This clonotype was counted between two and nine times. The chain recombines TRBV5-1 with TRBJ2-5; D not certain. Germline-derived CDR1 and CDR2 are SGHRS and YFSETQ. The CDR3 is 12 amino acids. Between the trimmed V and J ends, which lost 5 bases and 9 bases, there was a span of 14 bases. The CDR3 sequence is CASSFDQRPQYF. CDR3 coding DNA: TGCGCCAGCAGTTTCGATCAACGACCCCAGTACTTC.

The chain has TRBV27 and TRBJ1-1, with 7 bases identical to TRBD1. V lost 6 bases to trimming and J lost 6 bases; unmatched junction nucleotides: 10. The CDR3 is 14 amino acids. Per the germline V gene, CDR1 is MNHEY and CDR2 is SMNVEV (reference sequence). The CDR3 is CASSPTGSRPEAFF. CDR3 DNA: TGTGCCAGCAGCCCGACAGGGAGTCGGCCTGAAGCTTTCTTT.

This clonotype was counted only a few times. The rearrangement uses TRBV12-3 or TRBV12-4 and TRBJ2-1; D is perhaps TRBD2 (7 bases). Trimming removed 3 bases from V and 4 bases from J, with 16 bases in between. The CDR3 runs to 16 residues. The CDR3 reads CASSLGGGPDYNEQFF. For the CDR3, the DNA is TGTGCCAGCAGTTTGGGGGGGGGGCCGGATTACAATGAGCAGTTCTTC.

This chain joins TRBV3-1 and TRBJ2-3; 12 nucleotides agree with TRBD2. Germline CDR1 LGHDT, CDR2 YNNKEL (reference sequence). This CDR3 is 14 amino acids long. Losses at the gene ends were 4 bases for V and 11 bases for J; bases not matched to a gene: 7. The CDR3 region is CASSRRLAGVGQYF. DNA of the CDR3: TGTGCCAGCAGCCGCAGACTAGCGGGAGTTGGGCAGTATTTT.

This clonotype turned up a few times. V gene TRBV6-1 combines with J gene TRBJ2-5, with 7 bases identical to TRBD1. Germline lookup yields CDR1 MNHNS and CDR2 SASEGT. CDR3 length equals 14 residues. The ends lost 6 bases at V and 2 bases at J; junction bases unmatched: 6. DNA for the CDR3: TGTGCCAGCAGGAGACAGGGATGGCAAGAGACCCAGTACTTC. Amino acid sequence: CASRRQGWQETQYF.

This clonotype was seen only a few times. This chain's CDR3 is CASSYGLLPSYEQYF. In DNA form, the CDR3 reads TGTGCCAGCAGCTACGGACTCCTACCCTCCTACGAGCAGTACTTC. The genes are TRBV3-1 and TRBJ2-7; weak D call: TRBD2 (5 bases). Germline V gene data show CDR1 as LGHDT and CDR2 as YNNKEL (reference sequence). This CDR3 has 15 residues. Trimming removed 5 bases at V and 0 bases at J, with 14 bases between.

This chain links TRBV29-1 with TRBJ2-3; D may be TRBD2 (6 bases). This CDR3 comprises 13 residues. CDR1 and CDR2 from the germline V gene are SQVTM and ANQGSEA. With 5 bases removed from V and 4 bases from J, the gap between germline ends came to 13 bases. The CDR3 spells CSVSAGLADTQYF. In nucleotides, the CDR3 is TGCAGCGTTAGCGCGGGATTGGCAGATACGCAGTATTTT.

V and J are TRBV20-1 and TRBJ2-1; tentatively, D is TRBD1 (5 bases). Deletions cut 7 bases from V and 0 bases from J, with 13 bases between. The CDR3 length is 14 residues. The V gene's germline CDR1 is DFQATT and CDR2 SNEGSKA (reference sequence). CDR3: CSGATGSSYNEQFF. CDR3 DNA: TGCAGTGGCGCAACAGGCAGCTCCTACAATGAGCAGTTCTTC.

The CDR3 loop is CASSLASPGGYEQYF. The CDR3 DNA is TGTGCCAGCAGTTTAGCCAGCCCAGGGGGGTACGAGCAGTACTTC. V is TRBV12-3 or TRBV12-4 and J is TRBJ2-7, with D maybe TRBD1 (7 bases). V was pared by 0 bases and J by 4 bases, with 13 bases between. This CDR3 contains 15 residues.

The sample holds a few counts of this clonotype. The chain is built from TRBV29-1 and TRBJ2-2; tentative D call: TRBD1 (5 bases). V lost 4 bases and J lost 6, with 15 bases in between. Germline V CDR1 and CDR2: SQVTM, ANQGSEA. There are 14 residues in the CDR3. The CDR3 sequence is CSVGGSMGSGELFF. The CDR3 DNA follows: TGCAGCGTTGGGGGCAGTATGGGGTCCGGGGAGCTGTTTTTT.

This chain links TRBV7-2 with TRBJ2-3; maybe TRBD2 (5 bases). Germline assignment: CDR1 SGHTA and CDR2 FQGNSA. Trimming took off 1 base at V and 7 bases at J, with 15 bases between the two ends. This CDR3 has 15 amino acids. CDR3 nucleotides: TGTGCCAGCAGCTTAGTTTCGGGGAAGTTGAATACGCAGTATTTT. It specifies CASSLVSGKLNTQYF.

The chain is built from TRBV7-2 and TRBJ2-4; maybe TRBD2 (5 bases). V lost 4 bases to trimming and J lost 9 bases, with 22 bases between them. There are 16 residues in the CDR3. Germline lookup yields CDR1 SGHTA and CDR2 FQGNSA. The CDR3 reads CASSSSGGSHSPIQYF. CDR3 coding DNA: TGTGCCAGCAGCTCCAGCGGTGGCAGCCATAGTCCCATTCAGTACTTC.

This clonotype was observed a handful of times. CDR3 amino acids: CASSYSGRESTEAFF. The DNA of the CDR3 is TGTGCCAGCAGTTACTCGGGAAGGGAAAGCACTGAAGCTTTCTTT. The genes are TRBV6-5 and TRBJ1-1; D not certain. From germline, CDR1 is MNHEY and CDR2 SVGAGI. The length of the CDR3 is 15 residues. V lost 0 bases to trimming and J lost 4 bases, with 12 bases between them.

This chain connects TRBV12-3 or TRBV12-4 to TRBJ2-7; D not certain. V lost 8 bases to trimming and J lost 4 bases, with 9 bases between them. The CDR3 totals 11 residues. CDR3 loop: CASGIGYEQYF. CDR3 in DNA: TGTGCCAGCGGAATAGGTTACGAGCAGTACTTC.

V and J are TRBV5-1 and TRBJ1-6; 9 bases fit TRBD1. Germline values: CDR1 SGHRS, CDR2 YFSETQ. The CDR3 contains 15 residues. With V trimmed by 0 bases and J by 8 bases, 3 bases remained unmatched. The CDR3 region is CASSLGQGGDSPLHF. The DNA of the CDR3 is TGCGCCAGCAGCTTGGGACAGGGGGGTGATTCACCCCTCCACTTT.

V usage is TRBV20-1 and J usage is TRBJ2-3; 15 positions agree with TRBD2. CDR3 size: 20 residues. J lost 2 bases, V lost 0 bases, and 12 bases had no gene match. Per germline, CDR1 DFQATT and CDR2 SNEGSKA (reference sequence). This CDR3 is CSARETFGLAGGWYTDTQYF. CDR3 nucleotides: TGCAGTGCTAGAGAGACCTTCGGACTAGCGGGAGGGTGGTACACAGATACGCAGTATTTT.

The chain uses TRBV6-2 or TRBV6-3 and TRBJ1-1; weak D call: TRBD1 (5 bases). The V end lost 7 bases, the J end lost 0 bases, and 15 bases lay between the germline ends. The CDR3 runs 15 residues. Germline CDR1 is MNHEY and CDR2 is SVGEGT. CDR3 nucleotide sequence: TGTGCCAGCAAAGGGGCGGAAGCATTGAACACTGAAGCTTTCTTT. Its translation is CASKGAEALNTEAFF.

The chain carries TRBV10-3 and TRBJ2-3, with TRBD2 matching 9 bases. The CDR3 runs 16 residues. Trimming removed 6 bases from V and 0 bases from J; junction bases left unmatched: 7. The germline gives CDR1 ENHRY, CDR2 SYGVKD. CDR3 sequence reads: CAIRTSGNTSTDTQYF. CDR3 DNA: TGTGCCATCAGGACTAGCGGAAATACTAGCACAGATACGCAGTATTTT.

This clonotype came up many times. V is TRBV12-3 or TRBV12-4 and J is TRBJ2-1; the D call may be TRBD1 or TRBD2 (5 bases each). V gave up 5 bases and J gave up 4 bases, with 21 bases separating them. There are 17 residues in the CDR3. The DNA for the CDR3 is TGTGCCAGCAGTCCCGGGACGGATTCTAATTATTACAATGAGCAGTTCTTC. Protein: CASSPGTDSNYYNEQFF.

This clonotype was counted between two and nine times. The gene calls are TRBV2 and TRBJ1-1, with D possibly matching TRBD1 (5 bases). The CDR3 length is 12 residues. CDR1 and CDR2 (germline): SNHLY, FYNNEI. The CDR3 sequence: CGRGFANTEAFF. The DNA of the CDR3 is TGTGGGAGGGGTTTTGCGAACACTGAAGCTTTCTTT.

This clonotype was seen ten or more times. This chain joins TRBV5-1 and TRBJ2-3; perhaps TRBD2 as D (5 bases). V shed 3 bases and J shed 0 bases, with 8 bases lying between them. Germline assignment: CDR1 SGHRS and CDR2 YFSETQ. The CDR3 length is 14 residues. The CDR3 here is CASSWTSSTDTQYF. CDR3 nucleotide sequence: TGCGCCAGCAGCTGGACTTCTAGCACAGATACGCAGTATTTT.

The V and J genes are TRBV20-1 and TRBJ2-3, with 12 bases fitting TRBD2. Germline loops: CDR1 DFQATT, CDR2 SNEGSKA (reference sequence). There are 16 residues in the CDR3. Losses at the gene ends were 6 bases for V and 0 bases for J; bases not matched to a gene: 7. DNA of the CDR3: TGCAGTGCCTCAGGGACTAGCGGGCTAAGCACAGATACGCAGTATTTT. This translates into CSASGTSGLSTDTQYF.

CDR3 region: CSARPSNTGNGEQFF. Here the CDR3 DNA reads TGCAGTGCTCGTCCGTCCAACACAGGGAACGGTGAGCAGTTCTTC. The chain is built from TRBV20-1 and TRBJ2-1; a possible D gene is TRBD1 (6 bases). Germline V gives CDR1 DFQATT, CDR2 SNEGSKA (reference sequence). Trimming left V 5 bases short and J 9 bases short, with 23 bases between. There are 15 residues in the CDR3.